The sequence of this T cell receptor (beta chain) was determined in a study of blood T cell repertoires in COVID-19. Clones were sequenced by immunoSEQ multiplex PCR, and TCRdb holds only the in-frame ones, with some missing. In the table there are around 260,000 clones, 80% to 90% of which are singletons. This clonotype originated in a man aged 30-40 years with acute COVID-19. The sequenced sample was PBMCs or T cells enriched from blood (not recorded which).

The chain's CDR3 is CASTRMRADYNEQFF. In nucleotides, the CDR3 is TGTGCCAGCACCAGAATGAGGGCGGACTACAATGAGCAGTTCTTC. The gene calls are TRBV6-5 and TRBJ2-1, with D perhaps matching TRBD2 (5 bases). This CDR3 contains 15 residues. Germline assignment: CDR1 MNHEY and CDR2 SVGAGI. V shed 7 bases and J shed 3 bases, with 16 bases lying between them.